The rows below give T cell receptor beta chains drawn from one sample of a study of OX40 agonist ivuxolimab in advanced cancers. The table came from immunoSEQ multiplex PCR; TCRdb's copy has only in-frame clones and leaves some out. The sample shows roughly 97,000 clones, 80% to 90% of them seen only once. The material sequenced was CD4+ or CD8+ T cells sorted from blood, taken in a trial of the OX40 agonist ivuxolimab. These receptors were obtained from an adult with an advanced solid tumor such as melanoma, head and neck, liver or kidney cancer. Each CDR3 is given with its conserved first and last residue. The D gene is left open where the match is weak.

V	J	D	DNA	CDR3
TRBV6-1	TRBJ2-7	TRBD1	TGTGCCAGCAGATCCGGACAGGGGGCCTCCTACGAGCAGTACTTC	CASRSGQGASYEQYF
TRBV4-3	TRBJ2-3	TRBD2	TGCGCCAGCAGCCAAGGGGGGGGGATCAGCACAGATACGCAGTATTTT	CASSQGGGISTDTQYF
TRBV11-3	TRBJ2-1	TRBD2	TGTGCCAGCAGCTTAGAAGCCAGCGGGGGGTACAATGAGCAGTTCTTC	CASSLEASGGYNEQFF
TRBV2	TRBJ1-5	.	TGTGCCAGCAGTATACAGGGTCGGGTCAATCAGCCCCAGCATTTT	CASSIQGRVNQPQHF
TRBV7-9	TRBJ1-6	.	TGTGCCAGCACGAGCCAGGGGAATTCACCCCTCCACTTT	CASTSQGNSPLHF
TRBV19	TRBJ1-1	.	TGTGCCAGTAGTACCTCCGGGACACCTTTTCAATCACTCTTT	CASSTSGTPFQSLF
TRBV13	TRBJ1-1	.	TGTGCCAGCAGGGGGTTTATAGGGGGGAACACTGAAGCTTTCTTT	CASRGFIGGNTEAFF
TRBV6-1	TRBJ2-7	.	TGTGCCAGCAGTGGGACGGGACAAATATACGAGCAGTACTTC	CASSGTGQIYEQYF
TRBV29-1	TRBJ2-7	TRBD2	TGCAGCGTTGAAGCCTCGAGGAGCGGGGGAGGCGAGCAGTACTTC	CSVEASRSGGGEQYF
TRBV5-4	TRBJ1-4	.	TGTGCCAGCAGCCGAAATAGACCGGCAACTAATGAAAAACTGTTTTTT	CASSRNRPATNEKLFF
TRBV7-2	TRBJ2-5	TRBD2	TGTGCCAGCACGGTGGGACTAGCCCAAGAGACCCAGTACTTC	CASTVGLAQETQYF
TRBV7-2	TRBJ2-3	.	TGTGCCAGCAGCTTAGGGCCGGGGCGAGGCACAGATACGCAGTATTTT	CASSLGPGRGTDTQYF